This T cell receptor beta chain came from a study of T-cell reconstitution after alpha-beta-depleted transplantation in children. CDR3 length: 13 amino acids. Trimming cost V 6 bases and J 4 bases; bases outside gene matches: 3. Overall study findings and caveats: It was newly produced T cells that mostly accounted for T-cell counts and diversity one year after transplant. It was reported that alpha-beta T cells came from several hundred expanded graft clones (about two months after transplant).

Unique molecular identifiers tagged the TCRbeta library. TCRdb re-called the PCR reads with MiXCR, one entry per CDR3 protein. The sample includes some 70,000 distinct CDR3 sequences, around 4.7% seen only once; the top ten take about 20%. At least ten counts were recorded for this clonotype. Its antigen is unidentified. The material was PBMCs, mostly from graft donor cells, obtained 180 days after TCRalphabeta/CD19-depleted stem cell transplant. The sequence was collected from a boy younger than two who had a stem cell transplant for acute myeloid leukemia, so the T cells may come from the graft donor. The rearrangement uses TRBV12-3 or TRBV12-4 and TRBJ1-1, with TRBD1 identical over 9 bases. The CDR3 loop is CASRPGQGTEAFF. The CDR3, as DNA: TGTGCCAGCAGACCGGGACAGGGCACTGAAGCTTTCTTT.